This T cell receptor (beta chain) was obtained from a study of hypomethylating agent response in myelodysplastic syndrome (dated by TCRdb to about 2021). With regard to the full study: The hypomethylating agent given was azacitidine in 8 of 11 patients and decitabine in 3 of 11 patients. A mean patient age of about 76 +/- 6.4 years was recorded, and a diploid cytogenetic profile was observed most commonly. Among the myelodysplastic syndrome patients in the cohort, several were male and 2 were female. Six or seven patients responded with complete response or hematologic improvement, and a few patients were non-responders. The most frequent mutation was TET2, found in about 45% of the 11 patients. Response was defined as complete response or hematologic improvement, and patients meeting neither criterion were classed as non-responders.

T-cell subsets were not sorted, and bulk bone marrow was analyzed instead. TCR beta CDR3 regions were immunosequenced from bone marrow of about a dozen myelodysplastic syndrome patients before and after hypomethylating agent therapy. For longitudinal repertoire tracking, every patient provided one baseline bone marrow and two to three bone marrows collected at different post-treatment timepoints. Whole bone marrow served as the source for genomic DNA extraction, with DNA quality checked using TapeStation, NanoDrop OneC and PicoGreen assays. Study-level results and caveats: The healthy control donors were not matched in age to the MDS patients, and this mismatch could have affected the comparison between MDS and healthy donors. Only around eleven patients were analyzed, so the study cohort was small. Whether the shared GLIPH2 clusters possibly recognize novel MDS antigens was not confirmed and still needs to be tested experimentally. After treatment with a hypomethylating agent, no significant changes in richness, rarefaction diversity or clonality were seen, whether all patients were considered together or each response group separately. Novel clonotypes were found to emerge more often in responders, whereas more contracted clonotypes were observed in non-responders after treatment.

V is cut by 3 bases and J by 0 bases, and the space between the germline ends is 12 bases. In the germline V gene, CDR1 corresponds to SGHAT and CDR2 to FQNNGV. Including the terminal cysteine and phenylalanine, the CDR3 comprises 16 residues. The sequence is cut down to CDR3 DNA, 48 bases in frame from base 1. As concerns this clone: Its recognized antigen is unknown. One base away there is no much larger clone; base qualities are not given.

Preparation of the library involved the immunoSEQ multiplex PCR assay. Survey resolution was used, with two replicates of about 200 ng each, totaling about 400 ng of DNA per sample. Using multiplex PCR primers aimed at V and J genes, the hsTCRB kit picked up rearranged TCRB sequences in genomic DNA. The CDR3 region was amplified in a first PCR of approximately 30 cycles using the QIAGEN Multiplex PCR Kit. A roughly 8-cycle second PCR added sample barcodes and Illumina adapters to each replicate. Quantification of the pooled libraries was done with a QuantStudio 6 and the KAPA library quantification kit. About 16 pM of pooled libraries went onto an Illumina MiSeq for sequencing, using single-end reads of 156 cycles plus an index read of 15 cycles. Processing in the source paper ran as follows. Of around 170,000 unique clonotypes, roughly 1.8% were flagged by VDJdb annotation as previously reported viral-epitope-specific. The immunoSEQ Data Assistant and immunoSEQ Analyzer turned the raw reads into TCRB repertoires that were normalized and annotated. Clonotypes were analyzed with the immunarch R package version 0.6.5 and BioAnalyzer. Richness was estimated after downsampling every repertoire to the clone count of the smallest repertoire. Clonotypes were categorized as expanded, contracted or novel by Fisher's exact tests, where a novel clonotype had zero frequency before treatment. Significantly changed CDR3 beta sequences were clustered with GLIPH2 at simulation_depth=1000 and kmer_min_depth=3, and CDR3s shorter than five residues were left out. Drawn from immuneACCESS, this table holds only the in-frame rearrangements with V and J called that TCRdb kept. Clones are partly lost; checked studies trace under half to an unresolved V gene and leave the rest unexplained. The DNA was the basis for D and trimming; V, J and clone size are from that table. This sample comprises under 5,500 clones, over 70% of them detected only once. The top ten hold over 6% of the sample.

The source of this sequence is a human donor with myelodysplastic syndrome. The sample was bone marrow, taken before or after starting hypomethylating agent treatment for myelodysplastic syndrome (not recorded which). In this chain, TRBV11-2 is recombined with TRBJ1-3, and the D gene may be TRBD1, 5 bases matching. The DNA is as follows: TGTGCCAGCAGCTTGAAGGGGAAAAGCTCTGGAAACACCATATATTTT. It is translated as CASSLKGKSSGNTIYF.